This is a list of T cell receptor beta chains from one sample in a study of early T cells in non-severe SARS-CoV-2 infection. TCRdb called the 5' RACE reads again in MiXCR, with one record for every CDR3 protein. The data contain under 70,000 distinct CDR3 sequences, roughly 12% of them singletons. The specimen was whole blood. The receptors stem from an adult who was a healthcare worker with PCR-confirmed SARS-CoV-2 infection or an uninfected control (not recorded which). The CDR3 runs from the conserved cysteine through the conserved F or W. D genes are given only for firm matches. Expanded clones get a size class; other rows say once, few or many, or leave the size out.

clone size: many; D gene: -; V gene: TRBV6-2/TRBV6-3; J gene: TRBJ1-1; CDR3 protein: CASRKGGLSTEAFF; CDR3 DNA: TGTGCCAGCAGGAAAGGGGGGCTGAGTACTGAAGCTTTCTTT
clone size: few; D gene: TRBD1; V gene: TRBV29-1; J gene: TRBJ2-3; CDR3 protein: CSVTRDRAPIRTQYF; CDR3 DNA: TGCAGCGTTACCCGGGACAGGGCGCCTATAAGGACGCAGTATTTT
clone size: many; D gene: -; V gene: TRBV7-9; J gene: TRBJ1-5; CDR3 protein: CASSLLGDQPQHF; CDR3 DNA: TGTGCCAGCAGCTTATTAGGAGATCAGCCCCAGCATTTT
clone size: -; D gene: -; V gene: TRBV11-2; J gene: TRBJ2-3; CDR3 protein: CASSLEGPLVYF; CDR3 DNA: TGTGCCAGCAGCTTAGAGGGACCCCTGGTGTATTTT
clone size: few; D gene: TRBD1; V gene: TRBV3-1; J gene: TRBJ1-6; CDR3 protein: CASSQGTEFAPLHF; CDR3 DNA: TGTGCCAGCAGCCAGGGGACAGAGTTTGCACCCCTCCACTTT
clone size: many; D gene: -; V gene: TRBV2; J gene: TRBJ2-1; CDR3 protein: CASRLSGGNEQFF; CDR3 DNA: TGTGCCAGCAGGTTGAGTGGGGGCAATGAGCAGTTCTTC
clone size: many; D gene: -; V gene: TRBV29-1; J gene: TRBJ2-7; CDR3 protein: CSVVEESYEQYF; CDR3 DNA: TGCAGCGTTGTGGAGGAGTCCTACGAGCAGTACTTC
clone size: -; D gene: -; V gene: TRBV6-5; J gene: TRBJ1-1; CDR3 protein: CASSYYQGMSNTEAFF; CDR3 DNA: TGTGCCAGCAGTTACTATCAGGGGATGTCGAACACTGAAGCTTTCTTT
clone size: -; D gene: -; V gene: TRBV29-1; J gene: TRBJ1-1; CDR3 protein: CSVDTGTSMNTEAFF; CDR3 DNA: TGCAGCGTTGACACGGGGACAAGCATGAACACTGAAGCTTTCTTT
clone size: -; D gene: -; V gene: TRBV11-2; J gene: TRBJ1-3; CDR3 protein: CASSLRQSNTIYF; CDR3 DNA: TGTGCCAGCAGCTTAAGACAGTCAAACACCATATATTTT
clone size: -; D gene: -; V gene: TRBV9; J gene: TRBJ2-5; CDR3 protein: CASSVSTNQETQYF; CDR3 DNA: TGTGCCAGCAGCGTATCGACTAACCAAGAGACCCAGTACTTC
clone size: many; D gene: TRBD2; V gene: TRBV6-5; J gene: TRBJ2-7; CDR3 protein: CASSSGTTYEQYF; CDR3 DNA: TGTGCCAGCAGCTCCGGGACTACCTACGAGCAGTACTTC
clone size: many; D gene: -; V gene: TRBV24-1; J gene: TRBJ1-5; CDR3 protein: CASSGGSNNQPQHF; CDR3 DNA: TGTGCCTCTTCCGGGGGGTCCAACAATCAGCCCCAGCATTTT
clone size: -; D gene: -; V gene: TRBV6-2/TRBV6-3; J gene: TRBJ2-1; CDR3 protein: CASSYSLLGQRGGNEQFF; CDR3 DNA: TGTGCCAGCAGTTACAGTCTTTTGGGCCAAAGGGGCGGAAATGAGCAGTTCTTC
clone size: -; D gene: -; V gene: TRBV29-1; J gene: TRBJ2-5; CDR3 protein: CSVQPGGGETQYF; CDR3 DNA: TGCAGCGTTCAGCCTGGAGGGGGGGAGACCCAGTACTTC
clone size: many; D gene: -; V gene: TRBV7-8; J gene: TRBJ2-3; CDR3 protein: CASSSDGTSTDTQYF; CDR3 DNA: TGTGCCAGCAGCTCGGACGGCACTAGCACAGATACGCAGTATTTT
clone size: -; D gene: -; V gene: TRBV6-5; J gene: TRBJ1-1; CDR3 protein: CASSRTNTEAFF; CDR3 DNA: TGTGCCAGCAGTAGGACGAACACTGAAGCTTTCTTT
clone size: few; D gene: TRBD2; V gene: TRBV6-6; J gene: TRBJ2-3; CDR3 protein: CASSQLAFGTDTQYF; CDR3 DNA: TGTGCCAGCAGTCAACTAGCGTTTGGCACAGATACGCAGTATTTT
clone size: few; D gene: -; V gene: TRBV19; J gene: TRBJ1-5; CDR3 protein: CASSIERYSNQPQHF; CDR3 DNA: TGTGCCAGTAGTATCGAACGGTATAGCAATCAGCCCCAGCATTTT
clone size: many; D gene: -; V gene: TRBV7-2; J gene: TRBJ2-7; CDR3 protein: CASSLARHYEQYF; CDR3 DNA: TGTGCCAGCAGCTTAGCGCGGCATTACGAGCAGTACTTC
clone size: medium-sized; D gene: -; V gene: TRBV7-9; J gene: TRBJ1-6; CDR3 protein: CASSLASSYNSPLHF; CDR3 DNA: TGTGCCAGCAGCTTAGCCAGCTCCTATAATTCACCCCTCCACTTT
clone size: few; D gene: -; V gene: TRBV5-1; J gene: TRBJ2-6; CDR3 protein: CASSFGVSGANVLTF; CDR3 DNA: TGCGCCAGCAGCTTTGGTGTCTCTGGGGCCAACGTCCTGACTTTC
clone size: few; D gene: -; V gene: TRBV19; J gene: TRBJ2-2; CDR3 protein: CATTDRPTGELFF; CDR3 DNA: TGTGCCACTACTGACAGGCCGACCGGGGAGCTGTTTTTT
clone size: -; D gene: -; V gene: TRBV15; J gene: TRBJ2-7; CDR3 protein: CATSRGTFTYEQYF; CDR3 DNA: TGTGCCACCAGCAGAGGGACGTTCACCTACGAGCAGTACTTC
clone size: few; D gene: -; V gene: TRBV9; J gene: TRBJ2-7; CDR3 protein: CASSVGYPNSYEQYF; CDR3 DNA: TGTGCCAGCAGCGTAGGGTACCCAAACTCCTACGAGCAGTACTTC
clone size: -; D gene: TRBD1; V gene: TRBV6-2/TRBV6-3; J gene: TRBJ1-1; CDR3 protein: CASGRRWTGEITEAFF; CDR3 DNA: TGTGCCAGCGGTAGGCGCTGGACAGGGGAGATCACTGAAGCTTTCTTT
clone size: few; D gene: -; V gene: TRBV5-5; J gene: TRBJ2-5; CDR3 protein: CASSLGAILQETQYF; CDR3 DNA: TGTGCCAGCAGCTTGGGGGCGATTTTACAAGAGACCCAGTACTTC
clone size: -; D gene: -; V gene: TRBV5-1; J gene: TRBJ2-3; CDR3 protein: CASSRGHPGTDTQYF; CDR3 DNA: TGCGCCAGCAGCCGAGGACACCCCGGCACAGATACGCAGTATTTT
clone size: many; D gene: -; V gene: TRBV13; J gene: TRBJ2-3; CDR3 protein: CASSRGPRGADTQYF; CDR3 DNA: TGTGCCAGCAGCCGGGGCCCACGCGGCGCAGATACGCAGTATTTT
clone size: many; D gene: -; V gene: TRBV12-5; J gene: TRBJ2-3; CDR3 protein: CASADIPASTDTQYF; CDR3 DNA: TGTGCTAGTGCCGATATCCCAGCTAGCACAGATACGCAGTATTTT
clone size: many; D gene: TRBD2; V gene: TRBV6-2/TRBV6-3; J gene: TRBJ2-7; CDR3 protein: CASSAGTSGGATYEQYF; CDR3 DNA: TGTGCCAGCAGCGCCGGGACTAGCGGGGGGGCCACCTACGAGCAGTACTTC
clone size: -; D gene: TRBD1; V gene: TRBV6-5; J gene: TRBJ1-2; CDR3 protein: CASSYFTGGGYTF; CDR3 DNA: TGTGCCAGCAGTTACTTCACAGGGGGCGGCTACACCTTC
clone size: many; D gene: -; V gene: TRBV14; J gene: TRBJ2-1; CDR3 protein: CASSQEGQPSYNEQFF; CDR3 DNA: TGTGCCAGCAGCCAAGAGGGCCAGCCGTCCTACAATGAGCAGTTCTTC
clone size: -; D gene: -; V gene: TRBV3-1; J gene: TRBJ2-1; CDR3 protein: CASSPSLGSYNEQFF; CDR3 DNA: TGTGCCAGCAGCCCCTCGTTGGGTTCCTACAATGAGCAGTTCTTC
clone size: many; D gene: -; V gene: TRBV3-1; J gene: TRBJ1-2; CDR3 protein: CASSLSRTYGYTF; CDR3 DNA: TGTGCCAGCAGCCTTTCTCGAACCTATGGCTACACCTTC
clone size: many; D gene: -; V gene: TRBV20-1; J gene: TRBJ1-1; CDR3 protein: CSAGTGDMNTEAFF; CDR3 DNA: TGCAGTGCTGGTACGGGGGACATGAACACTGAAGCTTTCTTT
clone size: few; D gene: -; V gene: TRBV10-1; J gene: TRBJ2-5; CDR3 protein: CASSFGHIQETQYF; CDR3 DNA: TGCGCCAGCAGTTTCGGACATATACAAGAGACCCAGTACTTC
clone size: once; D gene: TRBD2; V gene: TRBV5-1; J gene: TRBJ2-1; CDR3 protein: CASSWSGGSYNEQFF; CDR3 DNA: TGCGCCAGCAGCTGGAGCGGGGGCTCCTACAATGAGCAGTTCTTC
clone size: many; D gene: -; V gene: TRBV27; J gene: TRBJ2-7; CDR3 protein: CASSLTPNEGYEQYF; CDR3 DNA: TGTGCCAGCAGTTTAACCCCGAACGAGGGCTACGAGCAGTACTTC
clone size: -; D gene: TRBD2; V gene: TRBV6-2/TRBV6-3; J gene: TRBJ2-3; CDR3 protein: CASSYPGLAVTQYF; CDR3 DNA: TGTGCCAGCAGTTACCCCGGACTAGCGGTAACGCAGTATTTT
clone size: many; D gene: -; V gene: TRBV29-1; J gene: TRBJ1-3; CDR3 protein: CSVSGRNSGNTIYF; CDR3 DNA: TGCAGCGTTTCCGGACGTAACTCTGGAAACACCATATATTTT
clone size: -; D gene: -; V gene: TRBV10-2; J gene: TRBJ2-1; CDR3 protein: CASRDTNLNPEQFF; CDR3 DNA: TGCGCCAGCAGGGACACCAATCTGAACCCCGAGCAGTTCTTC
clone size: -; D gene: TRBD2; V gene: TRBV12-3/TRBV12-4; J gene: TRBJ2-7; CDR3 protein: CASSPGRASGRNILYF; CDR3 DNA: TGTGCCAGCAGCCCCGGTCGGGCTAGCGGGAGGAACATCCTGTACTTC
clone size: many; D gene: TRBD1; V gene: TRBV25-1; J gene: TRBJ2-1; CDR3 protein: CASSGQGLDEQFF; CDR3 DNA: TGTGCCAGCAGTGGACAGGGTTTAGATGAGCAGTTCTTC
clone size: few; D gene: -; V gene: TRBV3-1; J gene: TRBJ2-7; CDR3 protein: CASSHAGYEQYF; CDR3 DNA: TGTGCCAGCAGCCACGCCGGCTACGAGCAGTACTTC
clone size: few; D gene: -; V gene: TRBV11-3; J gene: TRBJ2-1; CDR3 protein: CASSLGRREFPNNEQFF; CDR3 DNA: TGTGCCAGCAGCTTGGGCAGACGGGAGTTCCCAAACAATGAGCAGTTCTTC
clone size: many; D gene: -; V gene: TRBV20-1; J gene: TRBJ2-3; CDR3 protein: CSAVGGSGTDTQYF; CDR3 DNA: TGCAGTGCCGTCGGGGGATCGGGCACAGATACGCAGTATTTT
clone size: many; D gene: -; V gene: TRBV18; J gene: TRBJ2-2; CDR3 protein: CASSPQGRTGELFF; CDR3 DNA: TGTGCCAGCTCACCACAGGGGAGAACCGGGGAGCTGTTTTTT
clone size: few; D gene: -; V gene: TRBV30; J gene: TRBJ1-1; CDR3 protein: CAWSEGPNTEAFF; CDR3 DNA: TGTGCCTGGAGTGAAGGGCCGAACACTGAAGCTTTCTTT
clone size: few; D gene: TRBD2; V gene: TRBV29-1; J gene: TRBJ2-2; CDR3 protein: CSAGTSHGELFF; CDR3 DNA: TGCAGCGCCGGGACTAGCCACGGGGAGCTGTTTTTT
clone size: few; D gene: TRBD2; V gene: TRBV6-6; J gene: TRBJ2-1; CDR3 protein: CASSYSSLAAYNEQFF; CDR3 DNA: TGTGCCAGCAGTTACTCCTCACTAGCGGCCTACAATGAGCAGTTCTTC
clone size: -; D gene: -; V gene: TRBV29-1; J gene: TRBJ2-5; CDR3 protein: CSGERDSETQYF; CDR3 DNA: TGCAGCGGTGAACGGGACTCCGAGACCCAGTACTTC
clone size: few; D gene: -; V gene: TRBV10-3; J gene: TRBJ1-1; CDR3 protein: CAIRPGSTNTEAFF; CDR3 DNA: TGTGCCATCAGACCGGGATCTACTAACACTGAAGCTTTCTTT
clone size: -; D gene: -; V gene: TRBV20-1; J gene: TRBJ1-1; CDR3 protein: CSAELGRMGTEAFF; CDR3 DNA: TGCAGTGCTGAATTGGGGCGCATGGGGACTGAAGCTTTCTTT
clone size: few; D gene: -; V gene: TRBV11-2; J gene: TRBJ2-5; CDR3 protein: CASSLEDQTGTQYF; CDR3 DNA: TGTGCCAGCAGCTTAGAAGACCAAACGGGGACCCAGTACTTC
clone size: -; D gene: -; V gene: TRBV7-2; J gene: TRBJ2-3; CDR3 protein: CASSLQPTGTLGDTQYF; CDR3 DNA: TGTGCCAGCAGCTTACAACCTACGGGGACCCTGGGAGATACGCAGTATTTT
clone size: few; D gene: TRBD2; V gene: TRBV20-1; J gene: TRBJ2-5; CDR3 protein: CGPLSGVQETQYF; CDR3 DNA: TGCGGCCCCTTGAGCGGGGTTCAAGAGACCCAGTACTTC
clone size: few; D gene: -; V gene: TRBV18; J gene: TRBJ1-5; CDR3 protein: CASSPQGFTQPQHF; CDR3 DNA: TGTGCCAGCTCACCCCAGGGGTTTACTCAGCCCCAGCATTTT
clone size: many; D gene: -; V gene: TRBV7-2; J gene: TRBJ2-5; CDR3 protein: CASSLNTGVQETQYF; CDR3 DNA: TGTGCCAGCAGCTTAAATACTGGCGTCCAAGAGACCCAGTACTTC
clone size: few; D gene: -; V gene: TRBV5-5; J gene: TRBJ2-1; CDR3 protein: CASSLEGASSYNEQFF; CDR3 DNA: TGTGCCAGCAGCTTGGAAGGGGCTAGCTCCTACAATGAGCAGTTCTTC